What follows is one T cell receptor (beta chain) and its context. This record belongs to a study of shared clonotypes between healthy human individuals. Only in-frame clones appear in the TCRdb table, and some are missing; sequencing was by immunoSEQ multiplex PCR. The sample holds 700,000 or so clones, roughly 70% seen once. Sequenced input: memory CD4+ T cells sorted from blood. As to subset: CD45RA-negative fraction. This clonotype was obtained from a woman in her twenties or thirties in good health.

CDR3 sequence: CALVSDGNTIYF. The CDR3 DNA reads as TGTGCCTTAGTAAGTGATGGAAACACCATATATTTT. This sequence joins TRBV30 and TRBJ1-3; D remains unclear. The germline CDR1 and CDR2 sequences are GTSNPN and SVGIG (reference sequence). This CDR3 is built from 12 residues. V lost 7 bases and J lost 3, with 10 bases in between.